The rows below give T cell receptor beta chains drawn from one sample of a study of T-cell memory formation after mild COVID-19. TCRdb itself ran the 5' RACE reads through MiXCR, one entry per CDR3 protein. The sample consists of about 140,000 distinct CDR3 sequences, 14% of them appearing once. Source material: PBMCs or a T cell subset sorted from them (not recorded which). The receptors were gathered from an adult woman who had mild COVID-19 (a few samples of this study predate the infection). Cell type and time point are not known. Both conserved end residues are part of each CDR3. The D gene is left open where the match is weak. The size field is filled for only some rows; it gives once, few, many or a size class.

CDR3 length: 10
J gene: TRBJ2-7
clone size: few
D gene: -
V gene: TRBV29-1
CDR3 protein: CSVGTGEQYF
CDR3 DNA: TGCAGCGTTGGAACAGGCGAGCAGTACTTC

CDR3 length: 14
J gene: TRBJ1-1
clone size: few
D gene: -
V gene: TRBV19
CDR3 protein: CASSKDIPGTEAFF
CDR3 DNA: TGTGCCAGTAGTAAAGACATCCCGGGGACTGAAGCTTTCTTT

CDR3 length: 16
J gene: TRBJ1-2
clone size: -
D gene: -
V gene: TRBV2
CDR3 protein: CASINRPDLPFYGYTF
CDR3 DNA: TGTGCCAGCATTAATCGACCGGACCTGCCCTTCTATGGCTACACCTTC

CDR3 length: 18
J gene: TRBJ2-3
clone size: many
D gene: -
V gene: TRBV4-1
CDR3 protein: CASSQYPRMGGERDTQYF
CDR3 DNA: TGCGCCAGCAGCCAATATCCGAGAATGGGCGGGGAAAGAGATACGCAGTATTTT

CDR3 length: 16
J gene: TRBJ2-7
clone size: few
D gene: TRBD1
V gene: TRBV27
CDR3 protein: CASSLLGQGVLREQYF
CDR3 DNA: TGTGCCAGCAGTTTATTGGGACAGGGGGTCTTACGGGAGCAGTACTTC

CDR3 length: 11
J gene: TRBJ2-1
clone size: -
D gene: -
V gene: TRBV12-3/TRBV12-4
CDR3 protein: CASSLALEQFF
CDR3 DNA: TGTGCCAGCAGTTTAGCCCTGGAGCAGTTCTTC

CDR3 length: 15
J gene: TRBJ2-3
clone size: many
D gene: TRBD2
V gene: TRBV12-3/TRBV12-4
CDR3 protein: CASSQAGMATDTQYF
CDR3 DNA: TGTGCCAGCAGTCAAGCGGGGATGGCCACAGATACGCAGTATTTT

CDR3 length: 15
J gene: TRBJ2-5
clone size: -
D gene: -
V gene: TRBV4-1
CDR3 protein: CASSQAGGTQETQYF
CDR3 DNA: TGCGCCAGCAGCCAAGCGGGCGGAACCCAAGAGACCCAGTACTTC

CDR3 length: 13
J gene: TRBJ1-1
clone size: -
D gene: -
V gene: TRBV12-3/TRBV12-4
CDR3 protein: CASGTSSDTEAFF
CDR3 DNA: TGTGCCAGCGGGACCTCATCGGACACTGAAGCTTTCTTT

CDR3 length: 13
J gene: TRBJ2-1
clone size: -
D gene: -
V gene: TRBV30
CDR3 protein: CAWSVNLGNEQFF
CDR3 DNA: TGTGCCTGGAGTGTAAATCTGGGAAATGAGCAGTTCTTC

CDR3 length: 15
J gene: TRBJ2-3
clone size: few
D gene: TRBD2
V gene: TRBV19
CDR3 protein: CASSTIAGGTDTQYF
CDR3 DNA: TGTGCCAGTAGTACGATAGCGGGCGGCACAGATACGCAGTATTTT

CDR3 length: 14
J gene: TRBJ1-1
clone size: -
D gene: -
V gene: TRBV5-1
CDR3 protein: CASSFSGQNTEAFF
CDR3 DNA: TGCGCCAGCAGCTTTTCGGGACAGAACACTGAAGCTTTCTTT

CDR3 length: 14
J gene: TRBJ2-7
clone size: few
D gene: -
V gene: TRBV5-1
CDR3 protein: CASSTSEKLYEQYF
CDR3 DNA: TGCGCCAGCAGCACTTCGGAAAAGCTCTACGAGCAGTACTTC

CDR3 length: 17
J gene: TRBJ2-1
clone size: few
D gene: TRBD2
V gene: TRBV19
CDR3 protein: CASSIGRLAESYNEQFF
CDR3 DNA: TGTGCCAGTAGTATAGGGAGACTAGCCGAGTCCTACAATGAGCAGTTCTTC

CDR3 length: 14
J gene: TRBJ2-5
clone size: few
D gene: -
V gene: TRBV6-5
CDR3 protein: CASSFSRVVETQYF
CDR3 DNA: TGTGCCAGCAGTTTCAGCAGGGTGGTTGAGACCCAGTACTTC

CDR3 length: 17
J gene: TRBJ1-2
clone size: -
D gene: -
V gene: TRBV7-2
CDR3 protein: CASSQGTYWDGDYGYTF
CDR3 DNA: TGTGCCAGCAGCCAAGGGACTTATTGGGACGGCGACTATGGCTACACCTTC